This T cell receptor (beta chain) was observed in a study of identical twins. This clonotype has only a few counts. The antigen is undetermined. Notes on the study in general: Where out-of-frame alpha sequences were twin-shared, they showed excess low generation probability. Clonotypes of the beta chain that were abundant in cord blood carried fewer insertions (memory repertoires showed none).

TCRdb re-analysed the 5' RACE reads in MiXCR, keeping a single row per CDR3 protein. The sample gives about 550,000 distinct CDR3 sequences, 20% to 25% of which show up once; 0.48% is in the top ten. CDR1 is SQVTM and CDR2 is ANQGSEA in the germline V gene. V dropped 8 bases and J dropped 3 bases, with 15 bases sitting between them. This CDR3 is 13 amino acids long. These same data were also listed under a study on yellow fever vaccine responses in identical twins.

The chain has TRBV29-1 and TRBJ2-3; possible D gene TRBD2, 7 bases. The specimen sequenced was CD4+ T cells sorted from blood. The receptor was isolated from a woman between 18 and 29 years old in good health. The chain's CDR3 is CSLGGLTTDTQYF. CDR3 bases: TGCAGCTTAGGGGGACTAACTACAGATACGCAGTATTTT.